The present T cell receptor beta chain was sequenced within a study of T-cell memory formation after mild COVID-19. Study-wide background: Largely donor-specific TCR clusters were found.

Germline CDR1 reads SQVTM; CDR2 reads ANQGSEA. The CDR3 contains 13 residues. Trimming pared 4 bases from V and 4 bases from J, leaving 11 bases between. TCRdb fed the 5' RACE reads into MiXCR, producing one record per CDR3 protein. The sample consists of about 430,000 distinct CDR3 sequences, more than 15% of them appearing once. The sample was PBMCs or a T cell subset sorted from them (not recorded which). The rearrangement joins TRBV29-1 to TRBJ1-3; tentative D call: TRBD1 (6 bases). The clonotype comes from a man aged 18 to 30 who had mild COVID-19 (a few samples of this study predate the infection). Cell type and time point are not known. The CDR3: CSVVPGVGNTIYF. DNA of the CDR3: TGCAGCGTTGTGCCAGGGGTAGGAAACACCATATATTTT. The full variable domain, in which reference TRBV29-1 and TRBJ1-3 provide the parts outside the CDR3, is SAVISQKPSRDICQRGTSLTIQCQVDSQVTMMFWYRQQPGQSLTLIATANQGSEATYESGFVIDKFPISRPNLTFSTLTVSNMSPEDSSIYLCSVVPGVGNTIYFGEGSWLTVV.